This entry describes one T cell receptor beta chain. Method: immunoSEQ multiplex PCR; TCRdb's copy keeps in-frame clones and lacks some. The data show more than 150,000 clones, roughly four fifths seen once. The sample comes from a study of blood T cell repertoires in COVID-19. Overall study context: Samples came from the United States, Italy and Spain, spanning acute and convalescent COVID-19.

CDR1 and CDR2 from the germline V gene are LNHDA and SQIVND (reference sequence). Trimming removed 1 base from V and 8 bases from J, with 12 bases in between. The CDR3 loop spans 14 amino acids. Sequenced material: peripheral blood. The source of this sequence is a human donor in a cohort sampled during active COVID-19. The chain combines TRBV19 with TRBJ2-1; unclear D gene. This CDR3 is CASSIAFSSDEQFF. The DNA of the CDR3 is TGTGCCAGTAGTATAGCTTTCTCGTCGGATGAGCAGTTCTTC.